Below are 15 T cell receptor beta chains sequenced from a single sample in a study of human T cells and chemical hapten exposure. The time point here: pre-sensitization, week 0. Stated treatment: therapeutic diphenylcyclopropenone sensitization with weekly scalp DPC. One entry per CDR3 protein results from TCRdb running MiXCR on the RACE reads. The sample carries about 260,000 distinct CDR3 sequences, about 9% recorded once. The sample consisted of whole blood, taken in connection with sensitization to the hapten diphenylcyclopropenone (DPC). These receptors all come from a woman aged 40 to 50 with alopecia areata. Some clones in this sample may be carry-over from other donors' samples.

CDR3 loop: CAISEVIGGVYEQYF. The CDR3 nucleotides read TGTGCCATCAGTGAGGTAATAGGGGGTGTCTACGAGCAGTACTTC. This sequence joins TRBV10-3 and TRBJ2-7, with D perhaps matching TRBD1 (6 bases). The CDR3 length is 15 residues. The V end lost 2 bases, the J end lost 3 bases, and 14 bases lay between the germline ends. Germline V gives CDR1 ENHRY, CDR2 SYGVKD.

The chain links TRBV6-5 to TRBJ1-2, with 8 bases lining up with TRBD1. The CDR3 has 13 residues. Germline lookup yields CDR1 MNHEY and CDR2 SVGAGI. V lost 8 bases and J lost 8; bases outside the gene matches: 10. Here the CDR3 DNA reads TGTGCCAGCGGTAGAACAGGGACAGGCGGCTACACCTTC. Encoded protein: CASGRTGTGGYTF.

Only one count was recorded for this clonotype. V gene TRBV5-1 combines with J gene TRBJ2-7; D is perhaps TRBD1 or TRBD2 (5 bases each). V lost 4 bases, J lost 7 bases, and 27 bases lay in between. CDR1 and CDR2 (germline): SGHRS, YFSETQ. The CDR3 has 17 residues. The CDR3 here is CASSRSTGTAVPWEQYF. Written as DNA, the CDR3 is TGCGCCAGCAGCAGGAGTACCGGGACCGCCGTTCCCTGGGAGCAGTACTTC.

This clonotype was recorded a few times. The rearrangement joins TRBV20-1 to TRBJ1-5; D may be TRBD1 (6 bases). Germline V gene sequence: CDR1 DFQATT, CDR2 SNEGSKA (reference sequence). CDR3 length: 16 residues. Trimming removed 6 bases from V and 7 bases from J, with 25 bases in between. CDR3 DNA: TGCAGTGCACCAAAACAAACGGGGGGGCGAGGGCAGCCCCAGCATTTT. As protein: CSAPKQTGGRGQPQHF.

This clonotype turned up a few times. V gene TRBV15 combines with J gene TRBJ1-5, with a tentative D call TRBD1 (5 bases). The CDR3 is 15 residues long. V was trimmed by 0 bases and J by 1 base, leaving 7 bases between them. Looked up from germline, CDR1 is LNHNV and CDR2 is YYDKDF (reference sequence). CDR3 nucleotides: TGTGCCACCAGCAGAGACCGGGACAGCAATCAGCCCCAGCATTTT. Protein: CATSRDRDSNQPQHF.

V gene TRBV7-9 combines with J gene TRBJ2-3, with 11 bases identical to TRBD2. Germline V gene sequence: CDR1 SEHNR, CDR2 FQNEAQ (reference sequence). CDR3 length equals 15 residues. V shed 6 bases, J shed 3 bases, and the junction held 5 bases outside the gene matches. The CDR3, as DNA: TGTGCCAGCAGTCCGGGACTAGCGGTAACAGATACGCAGTATTTT. It translates to CASSPGLAVTDTQYF.

This clonotype was counted only a few times. This chain uses TRBV27 with TRBJ2-3; no reliable D call. The CDR3 contains 15 residues. V dropped 4 bases and J dropped 5 bases, with 16 bases sitting between them. Germline CDR1 MNHEY, CDR2 SMNVEV (reference sequence). The CDR3, as DNA: TGTGCCAGCAGTTCCCCCGGACGGTGGGGAGATACGCAGTATTTT. This translates into CASSSPGRWGDTQYF.

V and J are TRBV5-8 and TRBJ2-7; D unclear. The CDR3 has 14 residues. The germline V gene has CDR1 SGHTS and CDR2 YDEGEE. V lost 1 base and J 0 bases, leaving 8 bases between the germline ends. The CDR3 bases are TGTGCCAGCAGCTTGTATGCCCGCTCCTACGAGCAGTACTTC. As protein: CASSLYARSYEQYF.

This clonotype was detected only a few times. V is TRBV28 and J is TRBJ2-7; 9 bases are shared with TRBD2. The CDR3 runs 15 residues. V trimming: 3 bases; J trimming: 0 bases; junction bases outside the gene matches: 3. Germline V gene data show CDR1 as MDHEN and CDR2 as SYDVKM. CDR3 amino acids: CASSFGGRASYEQYF. Written as DNA, the CDR3 is TGTGCCAGCAGTTTCGGCGGGAGGGCCTCCTACGAGCAGTACTTC.

The chain links TRBV5-1 to TRBJ2-5; no reliable D call. CDR3 length equals 16 residues. Trimming left V 1 base short and J 7 bases short, with 20 bases between. Germline-derived CDR1 and CDR2 are SGHRS and YFSETQ. CDR3 loop: CASSLLPGPANATQYF. For the CDR3, the DNA is TGCGCCAGCAGCTTGCTTCCTGGGCCGGCCAATGCGACCCAGTACTTC.

This clonotype has ten or more counts. V and J are TRBV7-2 and TRBJ2-1, with D tentatively TRBD1 (6 bases). V lost 2 bases, J lost 3 bases, and 11 bases lay in between. Per germline, CDR1 SGHTA and CDR2 FQGNSA. CDR3 length: 15 amino acids. Here the CDR3 DNA reads TGTGCCAGCAGCTTAACAGGGCGGAACTACAATGAGCAGTTCTTC. It translates to CASSLTGRNYNEQFF. The full variable domain, rest sourced from reference TRBV7-2 and TRBJ2-1, is GAGVSQSPSNKVTEKGKDVELRCDPISGHTALYWYRQSLGQGLEFLIYFQGNSAPDKSGLPSDRFSAERTGGSVSTLTIQRTQQEDSAVYLCASSLTGRNYNEQFFGPGTRLTVL.

This clonotype appeared a few times. This chain connects TRBV20-1 to TRBJ2-2, with TRBD1 identical over 7 bases. The germline gives CDR1 DFQATT, CDR2 SNEGSKA (reference sequence). The CDR3 runs 14 residues. V trimming: 2 bases; J trimming: 4 bases; junction bases outside the gene matches: 4. In DNA form, the CDR3 reads TGCAGTGCTAGAAAGGGGGCGAGCACCGGGGAGCTGTTTTTT. Translation gives CSARKGASTGELFF.

This clonotype has only a few counts. The chain is built from TRBV5-1 and TRBJ1-1, with D possibly TRBD1 on 6 matching bases. Trimming shortened V by 2 bases and J by 6 bases, and 11 bases separated the two germline ends. The CDR3 runs 13 residues. Germline V gene data show CDR1 as SGHRS and CDR2 as YFSETQ. The CDR3 loop is CASSFQGIAEAFF. As DNA, the CDR3 is TGCGCCAGCAGCTTTCAGGGGATTGCTGAAGCTTTCTTT.

This clonotype was found a few times. CDR3 DNA sequence: TGTGCCAGCAGTTTTGGCGGACACCGTCCTTATGGCTACACCTTC. Translation: CASSFGGHRPYGYTF. This chain uses TRBV27 with TRBJ1-2, with D possibly being TRBD1 (5 bases). V was cut by 3 bases and J by 5 bases, with 16 bases left in between. This CDR3 is 15 amino acids long. The germline gives CDR1 MNHEY, CDR2 SMNVEV (reference sequence).

This clonotype has only a few counts. For the CDR3, the DNA is TGTGCCAGCAGCTTAGGTCGGGGGGTGAACACTGAAGCTTTCTTT. Translated, it gives CASSLGRGVNTEAFF. The rearrangement links TRBV7-2 to TRBJ1-1; D possibly corresponds to TRBD1 (5 bases). Germline V gives CDR1 SGHTA, CDR2 FQGNSA. V lost 1 base and J lost 0, with 9 bases in between. The CDR3 length is 15 residues.